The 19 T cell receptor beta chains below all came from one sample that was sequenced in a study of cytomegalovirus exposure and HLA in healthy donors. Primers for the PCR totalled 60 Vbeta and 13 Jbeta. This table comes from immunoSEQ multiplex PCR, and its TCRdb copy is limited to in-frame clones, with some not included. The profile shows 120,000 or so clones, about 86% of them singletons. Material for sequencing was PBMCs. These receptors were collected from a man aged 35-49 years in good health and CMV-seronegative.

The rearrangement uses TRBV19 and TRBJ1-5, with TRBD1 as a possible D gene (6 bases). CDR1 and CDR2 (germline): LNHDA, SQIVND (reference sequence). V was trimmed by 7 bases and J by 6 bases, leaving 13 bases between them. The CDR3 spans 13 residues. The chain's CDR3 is CASMAQGRQPQHF. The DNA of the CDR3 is TGTGCCAGTATGGCACAGGGTCGTCAGCCCCAGCATTTT.

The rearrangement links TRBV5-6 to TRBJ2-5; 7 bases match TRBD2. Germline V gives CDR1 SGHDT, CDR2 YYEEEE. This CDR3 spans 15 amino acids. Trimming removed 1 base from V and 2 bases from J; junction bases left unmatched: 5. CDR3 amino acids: CASSLWGGDQETQYF. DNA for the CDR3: TGTGCCAGCAGCTTGTGGGGGGGGGATCAAGAGACCCAGTACTTC.

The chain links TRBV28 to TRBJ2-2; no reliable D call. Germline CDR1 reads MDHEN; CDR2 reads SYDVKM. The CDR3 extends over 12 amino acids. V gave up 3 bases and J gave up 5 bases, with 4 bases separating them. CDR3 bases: TGTGCCAGCAGTTTTGAGACCGGGGAGCTGTTTTTT. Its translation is CASSFETGELFF.

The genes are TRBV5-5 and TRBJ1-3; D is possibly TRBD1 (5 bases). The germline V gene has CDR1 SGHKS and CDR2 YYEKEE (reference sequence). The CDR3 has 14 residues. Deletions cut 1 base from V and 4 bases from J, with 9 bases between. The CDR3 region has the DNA TGTGCCAGCAGCTTGTCAGGGTCCGGAAACACCATATATTTT. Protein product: CASSLSGSGNTIYF.

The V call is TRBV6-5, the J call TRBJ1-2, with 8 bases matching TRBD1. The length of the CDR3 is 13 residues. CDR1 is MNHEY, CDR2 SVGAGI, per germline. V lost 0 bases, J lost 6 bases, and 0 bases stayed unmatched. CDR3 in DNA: TGTGCCAGCAGTTACTCGACAGGGGATGGCTACACCTTC. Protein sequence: CASSYSTGDGYTF.

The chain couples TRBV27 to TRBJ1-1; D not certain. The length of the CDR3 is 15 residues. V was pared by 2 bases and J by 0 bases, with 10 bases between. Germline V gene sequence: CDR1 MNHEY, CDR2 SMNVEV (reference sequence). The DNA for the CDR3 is TGTGCCAGCAGTTTAGTTCCAGGATTGAACACTGAAGCTTTCTTT. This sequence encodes CASSLVPGLNTEAFF.

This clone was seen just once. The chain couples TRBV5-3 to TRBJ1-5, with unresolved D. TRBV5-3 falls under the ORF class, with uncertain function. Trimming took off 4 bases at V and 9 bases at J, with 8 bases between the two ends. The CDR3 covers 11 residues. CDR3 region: CARSRRGPQHF. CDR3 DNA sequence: TGTGCCAGAAGCCGGCGCGGGCCCCAGCATTTT.

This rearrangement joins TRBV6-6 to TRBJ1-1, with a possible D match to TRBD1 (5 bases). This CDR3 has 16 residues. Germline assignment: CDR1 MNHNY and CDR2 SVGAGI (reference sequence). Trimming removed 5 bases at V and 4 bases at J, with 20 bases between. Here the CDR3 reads CASSIEGGGLGTEAFF. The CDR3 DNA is TGTGCCAGCAGTATCGAAGGCGGGGGTCTGGGCACTGAAGCTTTCTTT.

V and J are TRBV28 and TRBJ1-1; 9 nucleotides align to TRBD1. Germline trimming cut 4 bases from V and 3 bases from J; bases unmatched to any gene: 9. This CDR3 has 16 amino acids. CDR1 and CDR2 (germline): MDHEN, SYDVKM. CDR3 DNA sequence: TGTGCCAGCAGTTCCGTGGGACAGGGTGGGGACACTGAAGCTTTCTTT. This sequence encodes CASSSVGQGGDTEAFF.

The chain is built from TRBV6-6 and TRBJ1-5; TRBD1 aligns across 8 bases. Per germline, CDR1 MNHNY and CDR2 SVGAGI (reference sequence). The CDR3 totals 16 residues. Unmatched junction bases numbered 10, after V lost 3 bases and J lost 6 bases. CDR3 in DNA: TGTGCCAGCAGTTATCCTCTTACAACAGGGGGTCAGCCCCAGCATTTT. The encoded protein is CASSYPLTTGGQPQHF.

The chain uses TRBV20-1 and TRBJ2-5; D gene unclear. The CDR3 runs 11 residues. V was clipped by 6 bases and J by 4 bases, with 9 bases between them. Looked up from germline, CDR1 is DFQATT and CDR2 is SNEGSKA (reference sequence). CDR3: CSARAAETQYF. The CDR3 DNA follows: TGCAGTGCCCGAGCTGCAGAGACCCAGTACTTC.

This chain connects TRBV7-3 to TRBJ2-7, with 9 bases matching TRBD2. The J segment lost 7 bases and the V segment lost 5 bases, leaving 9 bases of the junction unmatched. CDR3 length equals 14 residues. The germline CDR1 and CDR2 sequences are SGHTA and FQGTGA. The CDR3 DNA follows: TGTGCCAGCAGCACCGGGACTAGCCCCAAGGAGCAGTACTTC. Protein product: CASSTGTSPKEQYF.

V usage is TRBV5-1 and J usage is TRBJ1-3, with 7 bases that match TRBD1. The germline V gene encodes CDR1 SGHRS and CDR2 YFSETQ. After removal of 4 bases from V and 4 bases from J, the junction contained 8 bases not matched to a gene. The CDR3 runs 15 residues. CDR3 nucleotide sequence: TGCGCCAGCAGCCAGAACAGGGGTGCGGGAAACACCATATATTTT. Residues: CASSQNRGAGNTIYF.

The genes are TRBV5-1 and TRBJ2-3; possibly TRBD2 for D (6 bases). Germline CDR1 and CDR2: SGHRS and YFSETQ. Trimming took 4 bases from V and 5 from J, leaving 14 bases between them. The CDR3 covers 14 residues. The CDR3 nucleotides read TGCGCCAGCAGCCATGGGGGGACGGGAGATACGCAGTATTTT. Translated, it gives CASSHGGTGDTQYF.

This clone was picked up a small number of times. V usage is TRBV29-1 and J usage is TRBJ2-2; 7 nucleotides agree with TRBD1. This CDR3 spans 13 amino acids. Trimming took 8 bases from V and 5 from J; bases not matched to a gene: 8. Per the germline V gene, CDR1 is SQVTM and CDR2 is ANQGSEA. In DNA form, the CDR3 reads TGCAGCACAAGACAGGGTGGTACCGGGGAGCTGTTTTTT. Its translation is CSTRQGGTGELFF.

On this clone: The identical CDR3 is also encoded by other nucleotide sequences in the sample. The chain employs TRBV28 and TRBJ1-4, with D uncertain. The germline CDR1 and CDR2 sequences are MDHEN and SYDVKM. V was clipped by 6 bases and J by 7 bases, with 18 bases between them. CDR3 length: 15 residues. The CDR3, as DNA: TGTGCCAGCAGCTTAGCCCTGGTTGGGCGTGAAAAACTGTTTTTT. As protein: CASSLALVGREKLFF.

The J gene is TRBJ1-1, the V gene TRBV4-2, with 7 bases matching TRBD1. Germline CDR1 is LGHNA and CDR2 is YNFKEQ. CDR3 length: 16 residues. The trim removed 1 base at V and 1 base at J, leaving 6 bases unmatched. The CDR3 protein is CASSQGSQGENTEAFF. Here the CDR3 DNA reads TGTGCCAGCAGCCAAGGATCGCAGGGGGAGAACACTGAAGCTTTCTTT.

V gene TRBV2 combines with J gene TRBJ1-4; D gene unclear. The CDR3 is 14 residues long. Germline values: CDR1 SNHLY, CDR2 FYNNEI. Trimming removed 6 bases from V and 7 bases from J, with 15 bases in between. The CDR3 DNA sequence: TGTGCCAGCAGGTCCTCAACCGGCGGTGAAAAACTGTTTTTT. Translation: CASRSSTGGEKLFF.

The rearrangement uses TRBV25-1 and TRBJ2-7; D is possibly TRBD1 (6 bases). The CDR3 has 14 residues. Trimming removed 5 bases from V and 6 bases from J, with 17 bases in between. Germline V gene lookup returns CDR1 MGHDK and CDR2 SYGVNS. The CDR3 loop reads CASSSESGGAEQYF. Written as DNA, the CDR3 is TGTGCCAGCAGTTCAGAATCTGGGGGCGCCGAGCAGTACTTC.